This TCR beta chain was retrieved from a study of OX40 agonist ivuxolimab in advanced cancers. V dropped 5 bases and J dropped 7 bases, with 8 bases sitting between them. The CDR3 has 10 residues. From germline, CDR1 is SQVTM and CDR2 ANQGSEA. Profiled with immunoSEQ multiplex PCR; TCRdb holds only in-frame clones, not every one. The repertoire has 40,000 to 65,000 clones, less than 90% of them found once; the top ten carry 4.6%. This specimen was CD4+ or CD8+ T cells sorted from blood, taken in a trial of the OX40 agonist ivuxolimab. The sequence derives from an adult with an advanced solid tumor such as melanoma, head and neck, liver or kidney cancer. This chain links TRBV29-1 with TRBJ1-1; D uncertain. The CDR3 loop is CSVPEGEAFF. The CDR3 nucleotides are TGCAGCGTTCCTGAAGGTGAAGCTTTCTTT.